These T cell receptor beta chains were read from a single sample in a study of T cell responses to AZD1222 COVID-19 vaccine. The data were produced by immunoSEQ multiplex PCR, yet TCRdb's version contains in-frame clones alone and is incomplete. In the table there are about 120,000 clones, 90% to 95% of which are singletons. The sample in question was peripheral blood, obtained 28 days after the second AZD1222 dose. These receptors were obtained from an adult who received the AZD1222 COVID-19 vaccine. CDR3s include the opening cysteine and the closing phenylalanine or tryptophan. Fields, in order: J gene, V gene, clone size, D gene, CDR3 DNA, CDR3 protein. A D gene is named only where the DNA matches it firmly. Clone sizes are given selectively: once, few, many, or a class where the clone is expanded.

TRBJ2-5	TRBV6-1	once	.	TGTGCCAGCAGTGAAAGCGGCACCCCAGAGACCCAGTACTTC	CASSESGTPETQYF
TRBJ1-3	TRBV25-1	.	.	TGTGCCAGCAGTGAATTACAGGGTGGCTCTGGAAACACCATATATTTT	CASSELQGGSGNTIYF
TRBJ1-5	TRBV27	once	.	TGTGCCAGCAGTCAGAGGAATCAGCCCCAGCATTTT	CASSQRNQPQHF
TRBJ2-1	TRBV13	.	.	TGTGCCAGCAGCCTCCGTGGGGACACACACAATGAGCAGTTCTTC	CASSLRGDTHNEQFF
TRBJ2-3	TRBV5-1	.	TRBD2	TGCGCCAGCAGCGAAACTAGCGGGAGGGCCCTGCAGTATTTT	CASSETSGRALQYF
TRBJ2-1	TRBV6-5	.	.	TGTGCCAGCACCCAGACGGGGCCCTCCTACAATGAGCAGTTCTTC	CASTQTGPSYNEQFF
TRBJ1-6	TRBV11-3	.	.	TGTGCCAGCAGCTTTAACGGAGATTCACCCCTCCACTTT	CASSFNGDSPLHF
TRBJ2-1	TRBV12-5	few	.	TGTGCTAGTGGTTTGGCCCGGGACTGGGCGTACAATGAGCAGTTCTTC	CASGLARDWAYNEQFF
TRBJ2-7	TRBV6-2/TRBV6-3	once	.	TGTGCCAGCAGTCGCTCCGGGACAACCTACGAGCAGTACTTC	CASSRSGTTYEQYF
TRBJ1-2	TRBV2	.	TRBD1	TGTGCCAGCAGGCGGGACAGGGCGTTGGGCTACACCTTC	CASRRDRALGYTF
TRBJ1-1	TRBV7-9	.	TRBD1	TGTGCCAGCAGCTTCGGCCCGACAGGGGGCGGCACTGAAGCTTTCTTT	CASSFGPTGGGTEAFF
TRBJ1-4	TRBV6-5	.	TRBD1	TGTGCCAGCAGCCTGACAGGGGTCCGTGAAAAACTGTTTTTT	CASSLTGVREKLFF
TRBJ1-5	TRBV6-6	.	.	TGTGCCAGCAGTTACCCGAATAGCAATCAGCCCCAGCATTTT	CASSYPNSNQPQHF
TRBJ1-1	TRBV13	.	.	TGTGCCAGCATCATCGAAGGGGTACTGAACACTGAAGCTTTCTTT	CASIIEGVLNTEAFF
TRBJ2-7	TRBV7-2	.	.	TGTGCCAGCAGCCGACCGTCGGGTGTGCAGTACTTC	CASSRPSGVQYF
TRBJ2-1	TRBV7-3	few	.	TGTGCCAGCAGTTTATCGGGCGGTGAGCAGTTCTTC	CASSLSGGEQFF
TRBJ2-7	TRBV5-5	.	TRBD2	TGTGCCAGCAGCTGGGGGGGTGCATCCTACGAGCAGTACTTC	CASSWGGASYEQYF
TRBJ2-2	TRBV3-1/TRBV3-2	.	TRBD1	TGTGCCAGCAGCCAAGATCTGGACAGGCCCTTGGTATGCATCGGGGAGCTGTTTTTT	CASSQDLDRPLVCIGELFF
TRBJ2-1	TRBV6-7	.	.	TGTGCCAGCAGTACCGCAGCGCCCTGTAGCTCCTACAATGAGCAGTTCTTC	CASSTAAPCSSYNEQFF
TRBJ1-1	TRBV6-5	.	TRBD1	TGTGCCAGCAGGCAAACCGGGACAGAGGGTGAAGCTTTCTTT	CASRQTGTEGEAFF
TRBJ2-5	TRBV2	.	.	TGTGCCAGCAGGAGGGCGGAGACCCAGTACTTC	CASRRAETQYF
TRBJ1-2	TRBV19	.	TRBD1	TGTGCCAGTAGTATAGTGGGACAGGCATCTGGCTACACCTTC	CASSIVGQASGYTF
TRBJ2-2	TRBV7-6	.	TRBD2	TGTGCCAGCAGCCCTTCTATAGGGCGGGAGAGAGTCGGGGAGCTGTTTTTT	CASSPSIGRERVGELFF
TRBJ1-1	TRBV6-5	.	TRBD1	TGTGCCAGCAGCCTGGGACAGGACACTGAAGCTTTCTTT	CASSLGQDTEAFF
TRBJ1-3	TRBV9	.	.	TGTGCCAGCAGGGGGTCCCTGGGCTCTGGAAACACCATATATTTT	CASRGSLGSGNTIYF
TRBJ2-7	TRBV7-2	.	.	TGTGCCAGCAGCGAATGGCGGGGACTGTTACCCTCCCACACCTACGAGCAGTACTTC	CASSEWRGLLPSHTYEQYF
TRBJ1-1	TRBV7-2	.	.	TGTGCCAGCAGCGCTTTAGGCACTGAAGCTTTCTTT	CASSALGTEAFF
TRBJ1-4	TRBV11-2	.	.	TGTGCCAGCAGCTTAGACCTCGGGGGGAGTGAAAAACTGTTTTTT	CASSLDLGGSEKLFF
TRBJ2-2	TRBV9	.	.	TGTGCCAGCACCGACCGCGGGGGCCCCACCGGGGAGCTGTTTTTT	CASTDRGGPTGELFF
TRBJ2-2	TRBV12-5	.	.	TGTGCTAGTGGTTTGGTACTCCAGGGAGGCGGGGAGCTGTTTTTT	CASGLVLQGGGELFF
TRBJ1-5	TRBV19	.	TRBD1	TGTGCCAGTAGACCGGGACAGGGAGAGATCGGCAATCAGCCCCAGCATTTT	CASRPGQGEIGNQPQHF
TRBJ1-5	TRBV19	.	.	TGTGCCAGTAGTATTCGGCGGCAGCCTAGCAATCAGCCCCAGCATTTT	CASSIRRQPSNQPQHF
TRBJ2-7	TRBV7-9	.	.	TGTGCCAGCAGCTTGAGGGCAGATACCTACGAGCAGTACTTC	CASSLRADTYEQYF
TRBJ1-1	TRBV7-9	.	.	TGTGCCAGCAGTCCGGCAGGGCAGGCTTTCTTT	CASSPAGQAFF
TRBJ1-5	TRBV5-6	.	.	TGTGCCAGCAGCTTGGGTGCAGCTGATAGAAATCAGCCCCAGCATTTT	CASSLGAADRNQPQHF
TRBJ1-5	TRBV6-2/TRBV6-3	.	TRBD1	TGTGCCAGCAGTTGGACAGGGAACAATCAGCCCCAGCATTTT	CASSWTGNNQPQHF
TRBJ2-5	TRBV29-1	.	.	TGCAGCGTTGAAGTACAGCAAGAGACCCAGTACTTC	CSVEVQQETQYF
TRBJ1-2	TRBV13	.	.	TGTGCCAGCAGCTCCGGAGGCTCGGTTGGCTACACCTTC	CASSSGGSVGYTF
TRBJ2-7	TRBV7-9	.	TRBD1	TGTGCCAGCAGCTTACAGGGGGCCGACTACGAGCAGTACTTC	CASSLQGADYEQYF
TRBJ1-2	TRBV27	once	.	TGTGCCAGCAGTTTAAGAGCAGGGATCTATGGCTACACCTTC	CASSLRAGIYGYTF
TRBJ2-6	TRBV4-3	.	.	TGCGCCAGCAGCGACGTGGGGGCCTCTGGGGCCAACGTCCTGACTTTC	CASSDVGASGANVLTF
TRBJ2-4	TRBV2	.	TRBD1	TGTGCCAGCAGGGGGGACAGGTTATTAGCCAAAAACATTCAGTACTTC	CASRGDRLLAKNIQYF
TRBJ2-1	TRBV7-2	.	.	TGTGCCAGCAGCCTATTCCCCGGGACGGATCCCTACAATGAGCAGTTCTTC	CASSLFPGTDPYNEQFF
TRBJ1-5	TRBV30	.	TRBD1	TGTGCCTGGAGTAACAGGGGTGATCAGCCCCAGCATTTT	CAWSNRGDQPQHF
TRBJ2-5	TRBV18	.	.	TGTGCCAGCTCCCGCTCCCAAGAGACCCAGTACTTC	CASSRSQETQYF
TRBJ1-5	TRBV6-5	.	.	TGTGCCAGCAGTTCCCAGAGACACAATCAGCCCCAGCATTTT	CASSSQRHNQPQHF
TRBJ1-2	TRBV27	.	TRBD1	TGTGCCAGCAAGACAGGGAGCATGAACTATGGCTACACCTTC	CASKTGSMNYGYTF
TRBJ1-1	TRBV10-3	.	TRBD1	TGTGCCATCAGTAACCGACAGGGAGAAACTGAAGCTTTCTTT	CAISNRQGETEAFF
TRBJ2-2	TRBV10-3	.	.	TGTGCCGGCTCCAACACCGGGGAGCTGTTTTTT	CAGSNTGELFF
TRBJ1-5	TRBV15	.	.	TGTGCCACCAGCAGAGATCAGGGGCCCAATCAGCCCCAGCATTTT	CATSRDQGPNQPQHF
TRBJ2-5	TRBV25-1	once	TRBD1	TGTGCCAGCAGCCGGACAGGGGGGGAGACCCAGTACTTC	CASSRTGGETQYF
TRBJ1-5	TRBV14	.	.	TGTGCCAGCAGTCGAGGGGACCAGCCCCAGCATTTT	CASSRGDQPQHF
TRBJ2-4	TRBV5-4	.	TRBD2	TGTGCCAGCAGCTTGCCTAGCGGGGGGGCTCCGGACATTCAGTACTTC	CASSLPSGGAPDIQYF
TRBJ1-2	TRBV6-2/TRBV6-3	.	.	TGTGCCAGCAGTTACTCGATTTTGCGGGGTTGGAGCTATGGCTACACCTTC	CASSYSILRGWSYGYTF
TRBJ2-1	TRBV5-6	.	.	TGTGCCAGCAGCTTGGGTTTTACGCGGGGCAGTATGGACAATGAGCAGTTCTTC	CASSLGFTRGSMDNEQFF
TRBJ2-7	TRBV19	.	.	TGTGCCAGTAGTACGTCGGGGGTACACGAGCAGTACTTC	CASSTSGVHEQYF
TRBJ2-1	TRBV2	.	.	TGTGCCAGCAGTCACCCCGCGCGGAGGGACGCTGGTGCCTACAATGAGCAGTTCTTC	CASSHPARRDAGAYNEQFF
TRBJ1-5	TRBV21-1	.	.	TGTGCCAGCAGCAAACACAGGGACAGCAATCAGCCCCAGCATTTT	CASSKHRDSNQPQHF
TRBJ2-5	TRBV5-1	.	TRBD2	TGCGCCAGCAGGCCGGGACTAGCCGATTGGGGGACCCAGTACTTC	CASRPGLADWGTQYF